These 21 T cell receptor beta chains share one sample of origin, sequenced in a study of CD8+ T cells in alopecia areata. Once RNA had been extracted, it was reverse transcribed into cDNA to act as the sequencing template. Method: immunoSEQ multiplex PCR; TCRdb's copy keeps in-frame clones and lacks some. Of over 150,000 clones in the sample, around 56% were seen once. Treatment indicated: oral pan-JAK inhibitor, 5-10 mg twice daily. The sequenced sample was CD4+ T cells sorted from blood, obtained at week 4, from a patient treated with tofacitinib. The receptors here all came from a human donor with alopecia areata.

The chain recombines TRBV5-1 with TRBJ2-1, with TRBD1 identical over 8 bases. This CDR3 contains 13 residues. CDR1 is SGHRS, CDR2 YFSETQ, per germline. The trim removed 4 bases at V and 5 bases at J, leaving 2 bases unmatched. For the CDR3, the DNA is TGCGCCAGCAGCGCGGACAGGGACAATGAGCAGTTCTTC. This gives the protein CASSADRDNEQFF.

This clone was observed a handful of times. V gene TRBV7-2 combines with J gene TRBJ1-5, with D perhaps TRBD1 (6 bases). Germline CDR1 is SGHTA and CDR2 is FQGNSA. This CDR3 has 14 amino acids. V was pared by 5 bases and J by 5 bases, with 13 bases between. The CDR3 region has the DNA TGTGCCAGCAGCCGAGCGGGGGCCGATCAGCCCCAGCATTTT. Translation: CASSRAGADQPQHF.

This CDR3 is CASSLYGGTQYF. The DNA of the CDR3 is TGTGCCAGCAGTTTATACGGGGGTACGCAGTATTTT. The chain couples TRBV28 to TRBJ2-3; tentatively, D is TRBD2 (6 bases). This CDR3 region has 12 residues. Germline V gene data show CDR1 as MDHEN and CDR2 as SYDVKM. V shed 1 base and J shed 8 bases, with 7 bases lying between them.

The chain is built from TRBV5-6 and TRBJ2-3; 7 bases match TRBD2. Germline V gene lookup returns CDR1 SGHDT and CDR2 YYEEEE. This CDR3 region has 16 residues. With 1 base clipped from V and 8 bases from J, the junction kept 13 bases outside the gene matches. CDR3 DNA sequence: TGTGCCAGCAGCTTGAAGGGACTAAGACGCTGGAGTACGCAGTATTTT. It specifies CASSLKGLRRWSTQYF.

The DNA of the CDR3 is TGCAGCGTTGCCTACAGGGGCGGGAACACTGAAGCTTTCTTT. It is translated as CSVAYRGGNTEAFF. The rearrangement links TRBV29-1 to TRBJ1-1, with 7 bases fitting TRBD1. Trimming at V came to 4 bases and at J to 1 base, leaving 6 bases not matched to a gene. The CDR3 sequence is 14 residues long. The germline CDR1 and CDR2 sequences are SQVTM and ANQGSEA.

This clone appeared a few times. The CDR3 reads CASSREEETQYF. CDR3 DNA sequence: TGTGCCAGCAGCCGAGAGGAAGAGACCCAGTACTTC. The J gene is TRBJ2-5, the V gene TRBV5-6; D call uncertain. CDR3 length equals 12 residues. The germline V gene has CDR1 SGHDT and CDR2 YYEEEE. Trimming shortened V by 4 bases and J by 3 bases, and 7 bases separated the two germline ends.

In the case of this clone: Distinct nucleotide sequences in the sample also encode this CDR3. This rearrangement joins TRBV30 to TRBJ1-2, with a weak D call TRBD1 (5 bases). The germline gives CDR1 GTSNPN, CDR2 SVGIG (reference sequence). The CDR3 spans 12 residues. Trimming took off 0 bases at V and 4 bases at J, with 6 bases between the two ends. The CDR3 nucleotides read TGTGCCTGGAGTGTCGACAGCTATGGCTACACCTTC. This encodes CAWSVDSYGYTF.

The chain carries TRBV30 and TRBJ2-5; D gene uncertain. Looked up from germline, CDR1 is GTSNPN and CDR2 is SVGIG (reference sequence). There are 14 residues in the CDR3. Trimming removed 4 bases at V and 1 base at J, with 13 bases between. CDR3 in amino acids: CAWTAQPSQETQYF. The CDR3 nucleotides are TGTGCCTGGACAGCCCAACCGTCCCAAGAGACCCAGTACTTC.

CDR3 DNA sequence: TGTGCCAGCAGCTTGCCGCGGGGTGCTGGAAACACCATATATTTT. It translates to CASSLPRGAGNTIYF. This chain links TRBV5-6 with TRBJ1-3; D is undetermined. This CDR3 contains 15 residues. Germline lookup yields CDR1 SGHDT and CDR2 YYEEEE. Between the trimmed V and J ends, which lost 1 base and 2 bases, there was a span of 10 bases.

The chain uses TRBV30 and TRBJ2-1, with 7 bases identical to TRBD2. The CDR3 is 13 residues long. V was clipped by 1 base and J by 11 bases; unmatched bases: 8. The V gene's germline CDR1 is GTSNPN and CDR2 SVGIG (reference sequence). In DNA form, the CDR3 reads TGTGCCTGGAGTGGGGTAGCGGGTCTTCAGCAGTTCTTC. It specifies CAWSGVAGLQQFF. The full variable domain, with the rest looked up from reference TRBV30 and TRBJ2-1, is SQTIHQWPATLVQPVGSPLSLECTVEGTSNPNLYWYRQAAGRGLQLLFYSVGIGQISSEVPQNLSASRPQDRQFILSSKKLLLSDSGFYLCAWSGVAGLQQFFGPGTRLTVL.

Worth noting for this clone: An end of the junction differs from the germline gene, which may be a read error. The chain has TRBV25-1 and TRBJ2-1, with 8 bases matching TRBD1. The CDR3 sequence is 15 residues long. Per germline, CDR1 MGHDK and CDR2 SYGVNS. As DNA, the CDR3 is TGTGCTAGCAGTGAAGGACCAGACAGGGGCAATGAGCAGTTCTTC. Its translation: CASSEGPDRGNEQFF.

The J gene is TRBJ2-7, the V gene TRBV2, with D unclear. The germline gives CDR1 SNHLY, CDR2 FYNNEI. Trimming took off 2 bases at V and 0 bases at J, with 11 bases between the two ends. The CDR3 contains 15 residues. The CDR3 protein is CASSERFEASYEQYF. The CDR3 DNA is TGTGCCAGCAGTGAAAGGTTTGAGGCCTCCTACGAGCAGTACTTC.

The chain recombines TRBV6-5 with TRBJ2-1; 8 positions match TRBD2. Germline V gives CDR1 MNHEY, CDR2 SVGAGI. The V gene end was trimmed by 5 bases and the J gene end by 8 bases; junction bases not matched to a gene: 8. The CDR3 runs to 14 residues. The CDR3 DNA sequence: TGTGCCAGCAGTCGCGGGGGGCCGGTAGATGAGCAGTTCTTC. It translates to CASSRGGPVDEQFF.

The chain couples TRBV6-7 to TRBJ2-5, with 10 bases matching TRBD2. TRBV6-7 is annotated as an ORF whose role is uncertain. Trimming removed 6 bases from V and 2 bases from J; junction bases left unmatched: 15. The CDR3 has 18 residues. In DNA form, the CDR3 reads TGTGCCAGCAGACACCCGGGCCGGACTAGCGGATCTCAAGAGACCCAGTACTTC. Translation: CASRHPGRTSGSQETQYF.

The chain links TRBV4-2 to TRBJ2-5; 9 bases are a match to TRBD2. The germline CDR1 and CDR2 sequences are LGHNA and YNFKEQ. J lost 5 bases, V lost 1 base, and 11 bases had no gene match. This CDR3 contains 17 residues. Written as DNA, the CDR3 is TGTGCCAGCAGCCAAGCAATAAGGCGGGGGGGCCGGGAGACCCAGTACTTC. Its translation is CASSQAIRRGGRETQYF.

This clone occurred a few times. The CDR3 DNA reads as TGTGCCAGCAGTTTCGGATTCGCGGGGGAGACCCAGTACTTC. As protein: CASSFGFAGETQYF. The chain employs TRBV28 and TRBJ2-5; D might be TRBD2 (6 bases). Trimming left V 3 bases short and J 5 bases short, with 13 bases between. CDR1 MDHEN and CDR2 SYDVKM come from the germline V gene. The CDR3 is made up of 14 amino acids.

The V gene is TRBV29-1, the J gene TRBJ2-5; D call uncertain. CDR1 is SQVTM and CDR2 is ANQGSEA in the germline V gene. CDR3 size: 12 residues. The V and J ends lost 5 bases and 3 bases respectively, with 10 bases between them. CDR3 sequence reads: CSVLYDKETQYF. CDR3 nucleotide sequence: TGCAGCGTTCTCTACGATAAAGAGACCCAGTACTTC. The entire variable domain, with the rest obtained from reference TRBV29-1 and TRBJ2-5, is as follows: SAVISQKPSRDICQRGTSLTIQCQVDSQVTMMFWYRQQPGQSLTLIATANQGSEATYESGFVIDKFPISRPNLTFSTLTVSNMSPEDSSIYLCSVLYDKETQYFGPGTRLLVL.

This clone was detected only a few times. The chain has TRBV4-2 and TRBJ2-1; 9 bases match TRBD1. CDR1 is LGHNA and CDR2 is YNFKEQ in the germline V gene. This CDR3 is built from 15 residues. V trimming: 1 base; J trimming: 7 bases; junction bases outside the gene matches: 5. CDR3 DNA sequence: TGTGCCAGCAGCCAAGGGGACAGGGAGGTGAATGAGCAGTTCTTC. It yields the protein CASSQGDREVNEQFF.

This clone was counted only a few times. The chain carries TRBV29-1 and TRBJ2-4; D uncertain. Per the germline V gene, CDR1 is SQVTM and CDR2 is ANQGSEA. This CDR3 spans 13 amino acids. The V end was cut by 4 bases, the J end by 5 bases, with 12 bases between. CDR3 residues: CSVGRTAENIQYF. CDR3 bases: TGCAGCGTTGGGCGTACTGCAGAAAACATTCAGTACTTC.

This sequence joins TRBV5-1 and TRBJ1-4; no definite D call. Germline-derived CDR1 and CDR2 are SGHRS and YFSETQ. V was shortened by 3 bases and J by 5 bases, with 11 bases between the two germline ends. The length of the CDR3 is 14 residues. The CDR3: CASSSKGANEKLFF. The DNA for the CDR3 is TGCGCCAGCAGCTCCAAGGGTGCAAATGAAAAACTGTTTTTT.

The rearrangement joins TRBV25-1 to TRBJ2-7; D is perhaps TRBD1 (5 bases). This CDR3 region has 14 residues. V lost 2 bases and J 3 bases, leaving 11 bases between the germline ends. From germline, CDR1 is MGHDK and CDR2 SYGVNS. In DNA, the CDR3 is TGTGCCAGCAGTGAAACAGGCGCCTTCTACGAGCAGTACTTC. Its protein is CASSETGAFYEQYF.